These T cell receptor beta chains were read from a single sample in a study of blood T cell repertoires in COVID-19. Profiling relied on immunoSEQ multiplex PCR, and the TCRdb table lists in-frame clones only, not all of them. The table shows approximately 100,000 clones, with 65% to 85% occurring only once. Specimen: peripheral blood. These receptors were taken from a man in his 60s with acute or convalescent COVID-19. The conserved cysteine and the conserved F or W are not part of the CDR3 here. The size field is filled for only some rows; it gives once, few, many or a size class.

v_gene: TRBV10-3
j_gene: TRBJ1-1
abundance: NA
CDR3aa: AISETGLNTEAF

v_gene: TRBV28
j_gene: TRBJ2-7
abundance: once
CDR3aa: ASSATDSHLYEQY

v_gene: TRBV7-2
j_gene: TRBJ2-7
abundance: few
CDR3aa: ASSLVGGLGSYEQY

v_gene: TRBV10-3
j_gene: TRBJ2-3
abundance: NA
CDR3aa: AISESGSGGSTDTQY

v_gene: TRBV6-5
j_gene: TRBJ2-7
abundance: NA
CDR3aa: ASLPGTGLLYEQY

v_gene: TRBV6-5
j_gene: TRBJ1-3
abundance: few
CDR3aa: ASRDRGSSGNTIY

v_gene: TRBV7-9
j_gene: TRBJ2-7
abundance: NA
CDR3aa: ASSLGSGYTYEQY

v_gene: TRBV12-3/TRBV12-4
j_gene: TRBJ2-3
abundance: NA
CDR3aa: ASRYRGTDTQY

v_gene: TRBV30
j_gene: TRBJ1-2
abundance: few
CDR3aa: AWGLGLGAAGYT

v_gene: TRBV5-5
j_gene: TRBJ1-6
abundance: NA
CDR3aa: ASSLQGAESSPLH

v_gene: TRBV24-1
j_gene: TRBJ2-1
abundance: NA
CDR3aa: ATSDLGGKGDNEQF

v_gene: TRBV7-6
j_gene: TRBJ1-6
abundance: NA
CDR3aa: ASSFVSGFSSSPLH

v_gene: TRBV30
j_gene: TRBJ1-2
abundance: NA
CDR3aa: AWSVADYGYT

v_gene: TRBV9
j_gene: TRBJ2-7
abundance: few
CDR3aa: ASSVSTGGSYEQY

v_gene: TRBV9
j_gene: TRBJ2-3
abundance: once
CDR3aa: ASSVDLEGSTDTQY

v_gene: TRBV28
j_gene: TRBJ2-1
abundance: NA
CDR3aa: ATWTSGIYNEQF

v_gene: TRBV10-3
j_gene: TRBJ2-5
abundance: once
CDR3aa: AISENPGQGLGETQY

v_gene: TRBV7-2
j_gene: TRBJ1-1
abundance: NA
CDR3aa: ASSPNVQGFGTEAF

v_gene: TRBV19
j_gene: TRBJ1-1
abundance: NA
CDR3aa: ASSSGLRGTEAF

v_gene: TRBV6-5
j_gene: TRBJ1-1
abundance: NA
CDR3aa: ASRDRVTNTEAF

v_gene: TRBV6-6
j_gene: TRBJ2-7
abundance: NA
CDR3aa: ASTSWARAGEQY

v_gene: TRBV7-3
j_gene: TRBJ2-2
abundance: few
CDR3aa: ASSPHRNTGELF

v_gene: TRBV5-4
j_gene: TRBJ1-1
abundance: NA
CDR3aa: ASSLATVRTEAF

v_gene: TRBV6-5
j_gene: TRBJ1-5
abundance: NA
CDR3aa: ASTGQRISNQPQH

v_gene: TRBV7-2
j_gene: TRBJ2-1
abundance: NA
CDR3aa: ASSLGSGGSSYNEQF

v_gene: TRBV15
j_gene: TRBJ2-1
abundance: NA
CDR3aa: ATSSPPRGANEQF

v_gene: TRBV20-1
j_gene: TRBJ2-7
abundance: NA
CDR3aa: SASRREGYEQY

v_gene: TRBV6-5
j_gene: TRBJ1-1
abundance: NA
CDR3aa: ASSYGLNMNTEAF

v_gene: TRBV18
j_gene: TRBJ1-4
abundance: NA
CDR3aa: ASSPGDTEKLF

v_gene: TRBV11-3
j_gene: TRBJ2-1
abundance: few
CDR3aa: ASSPGGRGLAYNEQF

v_gene: TRBV18
j_gene: TRBJ1-1
abundance: NA
CDR3aa: ASSPLETGTEAF

v_gene: TRBV5-8
j_gene: TRBJ1-2
abundance: NA
CDR3aa: ASSRGQAVSNYGYT

v_gene: TRBV6-4
j_gene: TRBJ1-1
abundance: once
CDR3aa: ASSHWPIRDKSEAF

v_gene: TRBV6-2/TRBV6-3
j_gene: TRBJ1-2
abundance: NA
CDR3aa: ASSYGQNELYGYT

v_gene: TRBV4-3
j_gene: TRBJ1-1
abundance: NA
CDR3aa: ASSQDQVGGLNTEAF

v_gene: TRBV5-4
j_gene: TRBJ2-5
abundance: NA
CDR3aa: ASSSLGGRGETQY

v_gene: TRBV5-1
j_gene: TRBJ1-3
abundance: NA
CDR3aa: ASSPRGPGNTIY

v_gene: TRBV5-1
j_gene: TRBJ2-3
abundance: NA
CDR3aa: ASSLGAGTATDTQY

v_gene: TRBV4-1
j_gene: TRBJ2-2
abundance: NA
CDR3aa: ASSRATGEEAGELF

v_gene: TRBV27
j_gene: TRBJ2-1
abundance: few
CDR3aa: ASSSRTGVRPYNEQF

v_gene: TRBV7-9
j_gene: TRBJ2-1
abundance: NA
CDR3aa: ASSLVDRGIEQF

v_gene: TRBV5-1
j_gene: TRBJ1-1
abundance: NA
CDR3aa: ASSLAIWGQYTEAF

v_gene: TRBV19
j_gene: TRBJ1-4
abundance: few
CDR3aa: ASSSRQGREKLF

v_gene: TRBV7-2
j_gene: TRBJ2-4
abundance: NA
CDR3aa: ASSPKPGLGIYIQY

v_gene: TRBV25-1
j_gene: TRBJ2-7
abundance: once
CDR3aa: ASEGTEISYEQY

v_gene: TRBV7-3
j_gene: TRBJ2-3
abundance: NA
CDR3aa: ASSNPGLAGAADTQY

v_gene: TRBV30
j_gene: TRBJ2-7
abundance: NA
CDR3aa: AWSDTYEQY

v_gene: TRBV10-1
j_gene: TRBJ1-3
abundance: NA
CDR3aa: ASNTQGAAGNTIY

v_gene: TRBV5-4
j_gene: TRBJ2-2
abundance: many
CDR3aa: ASSPSWGQGIVGELF

v_gene: TRBV11-2
j_gene: TRBJ2-3
abundance: NA
CDR3aa: ASSLGGRVSDTQY

v_gene: TRBV11-2
j_gene: TRBJ1-1
abundance: NA
CDR3aa: ASIGSRTNTEAF

v_gene: TRBV18
j_gene: TRBJ2-3
abundance: few
CDR3aa: ASSPTSGGAAAGAQY

v_gene: TRBV5-8
j_gene: TRBJ1-2
abundance: NA
CDR3aa: ATSGTRNYGYT

v_gene: TRBV28
j_gene: TRBJ2-4
abundance: NA
CDR3aa: ASSLAGGRGNIQY